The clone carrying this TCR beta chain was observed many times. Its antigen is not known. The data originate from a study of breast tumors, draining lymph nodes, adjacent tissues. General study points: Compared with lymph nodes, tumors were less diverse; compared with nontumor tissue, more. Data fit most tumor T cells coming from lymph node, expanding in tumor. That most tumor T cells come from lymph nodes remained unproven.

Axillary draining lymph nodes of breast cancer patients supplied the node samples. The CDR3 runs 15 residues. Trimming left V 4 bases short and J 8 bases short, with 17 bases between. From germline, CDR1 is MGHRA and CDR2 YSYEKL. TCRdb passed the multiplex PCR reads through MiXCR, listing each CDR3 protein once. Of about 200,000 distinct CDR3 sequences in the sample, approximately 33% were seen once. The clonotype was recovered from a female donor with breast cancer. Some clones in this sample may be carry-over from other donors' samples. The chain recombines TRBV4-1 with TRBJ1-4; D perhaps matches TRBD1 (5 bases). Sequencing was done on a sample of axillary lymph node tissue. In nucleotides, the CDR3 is TGCGCCAGCAGCCTATGGGACGGTCGCTCCGAAAAACTGTTTTTT. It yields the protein CASSLWDGRSEKLFF.